This TCR beta chain was captured in a study of cytomegalovirus exposure and HLA in healthy donors. Findings and limits, study-wide: One later analysis reportedly identified an Asian-associated ancestry cluster that showed fewer N-insertions than the approximately 710-donor mean. Within a later analysis, the majority of CMV-associated TCR beta chains appeared HLA-restricted.

This CDR3 is built from 13 residues. The germline gives CDR1 SGHVS, CDR2 FNYEAQ. Trimming took 6 bases from V and 7 from J; bases not matched to a gene: 1. This clone was found once. Its antigen is still unknown. PCR was performed using 60 Vbeta and 13 Jbeta primers. This table comes from immunoSEQ multiplex PCR, and its TCRdb copy is limited to in-frame clones, with some not included. The table lists fewer than 200,000 clones, around 85% of them singletons. The specimen was PBMCs. The chain employs TRBV7-6 and TRBJ1-6, with TRBD1 identical over 9 bases. This receptor was identified in a man aged 40-50 years in good health and CMV-seronegative. CDR3: CASSGTGNSPLHF. In DNA, the CDR3 is TGTGCCAGCAGTGGGACAGGGAATTCACCCCTCCACTTT.